The present T cell receptor (beta chain) was sequenced within a study of T cells in Graves' hyperthyroidism and ophthalmopathy. For the study at large: The initial diagnosis was the point when peripheral blood was collected, ahead of any treatment.

Clinical symptoms, serum thyroxine, TRAb, thyroid ultrasound and orbital computed tomography informed diagnoses. Study-level results: Most expanded thyroid clonotypes above 0.001 also appeared in blood.

With regard to this clonotype: What it binds is unknown.

TCR beta CDR3 regions were amplified from RNA transcripts. In the first-round RT-PCR of the TCR CDR3, the HTBI primer set was used. TCRdb re-analysed the multiplex PCR reads in MiXCR, keeping a single row per CDR3 protein. The table lists some 580,000 distinct CDR3 sequences, more than 15% of them singletons. The germline CDR1 and CDR2 sequences are MNHEY and SMNVEV (reference sequence). CDR3 length: 14 residues. Trimming removed 2 bases from V and 6 bases from J, with 14 bases in between. The sequenced sample was blood. The TCR was taken from a woman aged 40 to 50 with Graves' ophthalmopathy. V usage is TRBV27 and J usage is TRBJ2-7, with D possibly being TRBD1 (6 bases). CDR3 DNA sequence: TGTGCCAGCAGTTTAGCGACAGGCCCATCCGAGCAGTACTTC. It codes for CASSLATGPSEQYF.